These 20 T cell receptor beta chains came from one sample sequenced in a study of T cell repertoires in cytomegalovirus infection. TCRdb recomputed calls from the reads with MiXCR, one row per CDR3 protein. Of 450,000 to 600,000 distinct CDR3 sequences listed, roughly a third are singletons. No antigen has been assigned to these receptors. Sequences were derived from cultured PBMCs, sampled from culture after CMV antigen stimulation. These receptors all come from a human donor in good health (CMV status not recorded). Some clones in this sample may be carry-over from other donors' samples.

In its sample, this clonotype was seen a few times. The chain is built from TRBV11-2 and TRBJ2-2; D remains unclear. The CDR3 spans 14 residues. CDR1 is SGHAT and CDR2 is FQNNGV in the germline V gene. V dropped 5 bases and J dropped 6 bases, with 13 bases sitting between them. CDR3 protein: CASSHIASPGELFF. The DNA of the CDR3 is TGTGCCAGCAGCCATATTGCATCCCCCGGGGAGCTGTTTTTT.

This clonotype was detected only a few times. V is TRBV6-2 or TRBV6-3 and J is TRBJ2-6; 8 positions agree with TRBD2. This CDR3 has 17 amino acids. Trimming cost V 3 bases and J 3 bases; bases outside gene matches: 7. CDR1 is MNHEY and CDR2 is SVGEGT in the germline V gene. The DNA of the CDR3 is TGTGCCAGCAGTTATCCCGGACTAGCAAATGGGGCCAACGTCCTGACTTTC. Translated, it gives CASSYPGLANGANVLTF.

This clonotype was observed many times. The gene calls are TRBV7-2 and TRBJ1-5; D may be TRBD1 (5 bases). The CDR3 contains 14 residues. The germline V gene has CDR1 SGHTA and CDR2 FQGNSA. Trimming cost V 2 bases and J 7 bases, with 12 bases left between them. The CDR3 region has the DNA TGTGCCAGCAGCTTATATCGGAGGGACCAGCCCCAGCATTTT. Residues: CASSLYRRDQPQHF.

This clonotype appeared many times. J is TRBJ2-7 and V is TRBV6-1; unclear D gene. Germline CDR1 MNHNS, CDR2 SASEGT. CDR3 length: 12 residues. V lost 7 bases to trimming and J lost 8 bases, with 15 bases between them. The DNA of the CDR3 is TGTGCCAGCACCCTAGACCCTAACAAGCAGTACTTC. Amino acid sequence: CASTLDPNKQYF.

The rearrangement links TRBV12-3 or TRBV12-4 to TRBJ1-2, with 7 bases aligning to TRBD1. V lost 4 bases to trimming and J lost 4 bases; unmatched junction nucleotides: 6. This CDR3 is built from 14 residues. In DNA, the CDR3 is TGTGCCAGCAGTTCCACCGGGACAGTCTATGGCTACACCTTC. Amino acids: CASSSTGTVYGYTF.

This clonotype was picked up a small number of times. This chain uses TRBV19 with TRBJ1-2; no reliable D call. Germline CDR1 is LNHDA and CDR2 is SQIVND (reference sequence). V gave up 3 bases and J gave up 4 bases, with 6 bases separating them. The CDR3 spans 12 residues. The CDR3 region has the DNA TGTGCCAGTAGTATTGACCTCTATGGCTACACCTTC. As protein: CASSIDLYGYTF.

This clonotype has just a few counts. The chain is built from TRBV7-3 and TRBJ2-7; D perhaps matches TRBD2 (5 bases). The V and J ends lost 1 base and 5 bases respectively, with 15 bases between them. The CDR3 has 15 residues. The germline gives CDR1 SGHTA, CDR2 FQGTGA. The CDR3 nucleotides read TGTGCCAGCAGCTTAAACCCCGGTCCAGCGGACGAGCAGTACTTC. Encoded protein: CASSLNPGPADEQYF.

The chain couples TRBV2 to TRBJ2-1, with D possibly matching TRBD2 (5 bases). Germline CDR1 is SNHLY and CDR2 is FYNNEI. The CDR3 spans 16 residues. Trimming left V 2 bases short and J 7 bases short, with 18 bases between. CDR3 sequence reads: CASSERREIARNEQFF. Here the CDR3 DNA reads TGTGCCAGCAGTGAACGAAGGGAAATAGCGCGGAATGAGCAGTTCTTC.

CDR3 DNA sequence: TGTGCCAGCAGCCCTACACCGGGACTAGCGGGAGTTGTGGATACGCAGTATTTT. This sequence encodes CASSPTPGLAGVVDTQYF. The chain uses TRBV5-4 and TRBJ2-3; the match to TRBD2 covers 14 bases. V dropped 4 bases and J dropped 6; count of bases not matched to a gene: 13. The CDR3 loop spans 18 amino acids. CDR1 SGHNT and CDR2 YYREEE come from the germline V gene (reference sequence).

This clonotype was found many times. V usage is TRBV7-2 and J usage is TRBJ1-5; D is uncertain. Trimming took off 5 bases at V and 4 bases at J, with 15 bases between the two ends. Germline V CDR1 and CDR2: SGHTA, FQGNSA. The CDR3 sequence is 15 residues long. For the CDR3, the DNA is TGTGCCAGCAGCCCTCTCCCGGGCCCTAATCAGCCCCAGCATTTT. Translation gives CASSPLPGPNQPQHF.

This clonotype was detected many times. This chain joins TRBV7-3 and TRBJ2-7, with TRBD2 identical over 9 bases. The V gene end was trimmed by 2 bases and the J gene end by 0 bases; junction bases not matched to a gene: 2. The germline V gene has CDR1 SGHTA and CDR2 FQGTGA. The CDR3 is made up of 15 amino acids. This CDR3 is CASSLAGGPSYEQYF. Written as DNA, the CDR3 is TGTGCCAGCAGCTTAGCGGGAGGGCCCTCCTACGAGCAGTACTTC.

This clonotype was observed a handful of times. This chain links TRBV7-8 with TRBJ1-5; unclear D gene. V was clipped by 5 bases and J by 4 bases, with 12 bases between them. The CDR3 is 14 residues long. Germline loops: CDR1 SGHVS, CDR2 FQNEAQ. The CDR3 reads CASSPQYSNQPQHF. CDR3 DNA: TGTGCCAGCAGCCCACAGTACTCTAATCAGCCCCAGCATTTT. Together with reference TRBV7-8 and TRBJ1-5, the CDR3 gives the full variable domain: GAGVSQSPRYKVAKRGQDVALRCDPISGHVSLFWYQQALGQGPEFLTYFQNEAQLDKSGLPSDRFFAERPEGSVSTLKIQRTQQEDSAVYLCASSPQYSNQPQHFGDGTRLSIL.

This clonotype has more than one count but fewer than ten. V gene TRBV27 combines with J gene TRBJ2-2, with D possibly being TRBD1 or TRBD2 (5 bases each). CDR1 and CDR2 (germline): MNHEY, SMNVEV (reference sequence). The CDR3 sequence is 15 residues long. Trimming pared 3 bases from V and 4 bases from J, leaving 12 bases between. This CDR3 is CASSLGPFGTGELFF. CDR3 coding DNA: TGTGCCAGCAGTTTGGGACCTTTCGGCACCGGGGAGCTGTTTTTT.

This clonotype was detected only a few times. The chain is built from TRBV7-6 and TRBJ2-1; D remains unclear. This CDR3 has 14 amino acids. The germline V and J ends were trimmed by 5 bases and 0 bases, with 8 bases remaining between them. In germline, CDR1 is SGHVS, CDR2 FNYEAQ. Here the CDR3 DNA reads TGTGCCAGCAGCCCACAAAACTCCTACAATGAGCAGTTCTTC. This translates into CASSPQNSYNEQFF. Full variable domain (outside the CDR3, taken from reference TRBV7-6 and TRBJ2-1): GAGVSQSPRYKVTKRGQDVALRCDPISGHVSLYWYRQALGQGPEFLTYFNYEAQQDKSGLPNDRFSAERPEGSISTLTIQRTEQRDSAMYRCASSPQNSYNEQFFGPGTRLTVL.

The chain employs TRBV6-6 and TRBJ2-5; D may be TRBD2 (6 bases). The germline CDR1 and CDR2 sequences are MNHNY and SVGAGI (reference sequence). Trimming shortened V by 5 bases and J by 5 bases, and 18 bases separated the two germline ends. This CDR3 region has 15 residues. CDR3 coding DNA: TGTGCCAGCAGTCCCCCTCTCCGGGCGGGGGAGACCCAGTACTTC. This codes for CASSPPLRAGETQYF.

This clonotype was seen once. The rearrangement joins TRBV6-2 or TRBV6-3 to TRBJ2-2, with D tentatively TRBD2 (6 bases). Germline assignment: CDR1 MNHEY and CDR2 SVGEGT. The CDR3 is 15 amino acids. The V gene lost 2 bases and the J gene lost 6 bases, with 13 bases spanning the gap. CDR3: CASSYGLTLAGELFF. The CDR3 bases are TGTGCCAGCAGTTACGGACTAACTTTAGCCGGGGAGCTGTTTTTT.

This clonotype was found a few times. CDR3 sequence reads: CASSLDPVRRWGYTF. CDR3 sequence (DNA): TGCGCCAGCAGCTTGGATCCCGTACGTCGGTGGGGCTACACCTTC. The V gene is TRBV5-1, the J gene TRBJ1-2, with D unresolved. Germline values: CDR1 SGHRS, CDR2 YFSETQ. V lost 0 bases to trimming and J lost 8 bases, with 17 bases between them. The CDR3 length is 15 residues.

The J gene is TRBJ1-1, the V gene TRBV12-3 or TRBV12-4; D call uncertain. CDR3 length: 13 amino acids. V was trimmed by 5 bases and J by 7 bases, leaving 14 bases between them. This CDR3 reads CASSRDTHGEAFF. The DNA for the CDR3 is TGTGCCAGCAGTCGAGACACCCACGGTGAAGCTTTCTTT.

This clonotype turned up a few times. The CDR3 nucleotides are TGCGCCAGCAGTGAGCCAAAACCGGGACTAGCGGAGCCCACAGATACGCAGTATTTT. This translates into CASSEPKPGLAEPTDTQYF. The chain carries TRBV10-2 and TRBJ2-3; 11 positions agree with TRBD2. CDR1 WSHSY and CDR2 SAAADI come from the germline V gene. CDR3 size: 19 residues. V was clipped by 2 bases and J by 2 bases; unmatched bases: 12.

V and J are TRBV25-1 and TRBJ2-5; D is possibly TRBD1 (6 bases). Germline V gives CDR1 MGHDK, CDR2 SYGVNS. The CDR3 has 14 amino acids. V was shortened by 3 bases and J by 5 bases, with 13 bases between the two germline ends. Here the CDR3 reads CASSEAGALETQYF. CDR3 bases: TGTGCCAGCAGTGAGGCAGGGGCTTTGGAGACCCAGTACTTC.